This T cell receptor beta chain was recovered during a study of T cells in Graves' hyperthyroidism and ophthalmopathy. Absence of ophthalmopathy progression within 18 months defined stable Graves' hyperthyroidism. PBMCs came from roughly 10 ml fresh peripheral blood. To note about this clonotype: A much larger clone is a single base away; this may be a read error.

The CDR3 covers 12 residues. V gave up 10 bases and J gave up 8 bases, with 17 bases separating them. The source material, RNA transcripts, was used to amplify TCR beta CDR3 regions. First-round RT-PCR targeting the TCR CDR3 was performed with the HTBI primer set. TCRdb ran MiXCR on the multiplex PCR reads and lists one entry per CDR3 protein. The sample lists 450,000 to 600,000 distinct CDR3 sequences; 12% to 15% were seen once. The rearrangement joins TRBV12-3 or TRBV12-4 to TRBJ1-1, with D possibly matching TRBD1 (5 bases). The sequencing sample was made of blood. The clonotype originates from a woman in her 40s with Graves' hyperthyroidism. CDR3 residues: CANILRGLEAFF. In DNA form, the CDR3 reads TGTGCCAACATCCTAAGGGGTCTCGAAGCTTTCTTT.